This TCR beta chain was observed in a study of identifying expanded T cells in peripheral blood. TCRdb's table, derived via immunoSEQ multiplex PCR, lists solely in-frame clones and lacks some. The sample yields about 100,000 clones, 87% seen once. Healthy donors had no documented immune events, such as infections, while sampled. Comments on this clone: Other nucleotide sequences in the sample specify the same CDR3.

Germline assignment: CDR1 ENHRY and CDR2 SYGVKD. Trimming removed 4 bases from V and 2 bases from J, with 8 bases in between. This CDR3 has 13 residues. Sequenced: blood. The chain is built from TRBV10-3 and TRBJ2-5; maybe TRBD1 (6 bases). This TCR was recovered from a person aged 18-70 years in good health. CDR3 DNA sequence: TGTGCCATCAGTGGACAGGATCAAGAGACCCAGTACTTC. This gives the protein CAISGQDQETQYF.